This entry describes one T cell receptor (beta chain). Its antigen is still unknown. This specimen comes from a study of identical twins. Findings of the study overall: The authors drew conclusions from cross-sectional statistical analysis rather than following the same donors. An excess of low generation probability was shown by twin-shared out-of-frame alpha sequences.

The V gene lost 4 bases and the J gene lost 6 bases, with 15 bases spanning the gap. CDR1 is DFQATT and CDR2 is SNEGSKA in the germline V gene (reference sequence). CDR3 length equals 13 residues. TCRdb re-called the 5' RACE reads through MiXCR, storing one row per CDR3 protein. The table lists approximately 500,000 distinct CDR3 sequences, 20% to 25% of them singletons, with 2.9% in the top ten. The data also belong to a second study, concerning T cells expressing NK-cell markers. That study adds: HCMV serostatus: seven of eight sequenced donors positive, one negative. NKG2C+ dominant clonotype frequencies in five to seven donors were roughly 1.0-7.5% of CD8+ T cells.

This TCR was recovered from a woman aged 18-29 years in good health. Sequencing was done on a sample of CD4+ T cells sorted from blood. The chain recombines TRBV20-1 with TRBJ1-1, with a possible D match to TRBD1 (5 bases). CDR3: CSANRAPRAEAFF. CDR3 coding DNA: TGCAGTGCTAACCGGGCCCCCAGGGCTGAAGCTTTCTTT.